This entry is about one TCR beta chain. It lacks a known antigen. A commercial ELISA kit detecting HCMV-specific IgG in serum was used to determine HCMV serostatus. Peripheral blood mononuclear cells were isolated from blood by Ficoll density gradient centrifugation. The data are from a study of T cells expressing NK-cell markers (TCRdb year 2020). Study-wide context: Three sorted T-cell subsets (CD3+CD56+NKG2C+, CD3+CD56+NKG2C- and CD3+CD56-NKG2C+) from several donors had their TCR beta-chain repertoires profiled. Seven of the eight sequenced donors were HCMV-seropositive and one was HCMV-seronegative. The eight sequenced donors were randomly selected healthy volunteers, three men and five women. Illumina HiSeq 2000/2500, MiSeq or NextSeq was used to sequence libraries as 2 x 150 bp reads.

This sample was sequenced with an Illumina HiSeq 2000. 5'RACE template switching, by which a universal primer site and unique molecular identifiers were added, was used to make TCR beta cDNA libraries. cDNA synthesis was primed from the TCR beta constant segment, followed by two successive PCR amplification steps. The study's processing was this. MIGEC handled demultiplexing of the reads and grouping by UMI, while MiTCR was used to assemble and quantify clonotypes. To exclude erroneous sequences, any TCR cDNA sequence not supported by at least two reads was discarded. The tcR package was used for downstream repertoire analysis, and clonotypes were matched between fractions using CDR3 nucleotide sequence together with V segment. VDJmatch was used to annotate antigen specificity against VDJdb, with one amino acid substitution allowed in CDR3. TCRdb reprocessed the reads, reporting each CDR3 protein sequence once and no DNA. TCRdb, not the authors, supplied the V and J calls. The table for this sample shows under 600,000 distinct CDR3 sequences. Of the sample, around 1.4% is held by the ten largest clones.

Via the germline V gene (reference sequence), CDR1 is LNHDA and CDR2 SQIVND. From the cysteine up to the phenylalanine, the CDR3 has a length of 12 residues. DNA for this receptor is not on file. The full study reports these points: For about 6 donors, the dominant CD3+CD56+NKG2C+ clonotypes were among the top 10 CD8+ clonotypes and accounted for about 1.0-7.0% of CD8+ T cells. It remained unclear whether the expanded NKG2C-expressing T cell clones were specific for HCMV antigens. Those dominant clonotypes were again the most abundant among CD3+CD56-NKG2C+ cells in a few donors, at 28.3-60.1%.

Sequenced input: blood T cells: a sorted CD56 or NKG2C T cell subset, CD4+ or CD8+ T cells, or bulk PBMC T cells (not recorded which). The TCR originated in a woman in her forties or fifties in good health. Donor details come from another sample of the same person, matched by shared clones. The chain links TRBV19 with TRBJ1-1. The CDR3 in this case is CASSWGDTEAFF.